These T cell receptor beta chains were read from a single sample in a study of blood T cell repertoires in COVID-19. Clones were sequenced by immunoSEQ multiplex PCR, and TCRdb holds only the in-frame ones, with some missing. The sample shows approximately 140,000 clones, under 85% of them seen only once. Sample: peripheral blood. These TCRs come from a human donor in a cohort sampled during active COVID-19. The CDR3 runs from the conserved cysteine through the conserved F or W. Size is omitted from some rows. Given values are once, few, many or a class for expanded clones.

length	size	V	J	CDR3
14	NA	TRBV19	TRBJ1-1	CASSARQVNTEAFF
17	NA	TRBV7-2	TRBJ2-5	CASSLSLIGGAQETQYF
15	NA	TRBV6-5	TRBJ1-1	CASSYSRLKNTEAFF
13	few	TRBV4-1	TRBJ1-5	CASSITGDQPQHF
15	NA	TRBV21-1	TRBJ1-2	CASSKALVGGYGYTF
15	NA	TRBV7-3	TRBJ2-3	CASSLRAGDTDTQYF
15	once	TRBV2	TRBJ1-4	CASSNTGGSNEKLFF
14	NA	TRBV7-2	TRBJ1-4	CASSPDRANEKLFF
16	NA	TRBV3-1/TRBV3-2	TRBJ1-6	CASKLWGLQTNSPLHF
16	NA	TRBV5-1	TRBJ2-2	CASSSERGDRTGELFF
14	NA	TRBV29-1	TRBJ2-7	CSVGGGQGSYEQYF
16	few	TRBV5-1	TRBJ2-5	CASRGTGGFRQETQYF
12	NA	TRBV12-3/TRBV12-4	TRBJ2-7	CASSNRGYEQYF
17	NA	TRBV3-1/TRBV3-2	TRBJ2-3	CASSRTSGGAGTDTQYF
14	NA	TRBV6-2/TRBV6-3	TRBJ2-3	CASSYRDFTDTQYF
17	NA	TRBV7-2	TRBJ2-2	CASSLRGAGENTGELFF
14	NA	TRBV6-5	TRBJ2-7	CASSFRTGGREQYF
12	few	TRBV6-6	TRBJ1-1	CASSPGQGEAFF
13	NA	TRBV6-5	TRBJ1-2	CASSWASNYGYTF
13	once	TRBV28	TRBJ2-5	CASRETVKETQYF
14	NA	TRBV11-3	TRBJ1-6	CASSLGGQESPLHF
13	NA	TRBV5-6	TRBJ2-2	CASSLERTGELFF
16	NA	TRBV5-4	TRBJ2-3	CASSLAIGVGTDTQYF